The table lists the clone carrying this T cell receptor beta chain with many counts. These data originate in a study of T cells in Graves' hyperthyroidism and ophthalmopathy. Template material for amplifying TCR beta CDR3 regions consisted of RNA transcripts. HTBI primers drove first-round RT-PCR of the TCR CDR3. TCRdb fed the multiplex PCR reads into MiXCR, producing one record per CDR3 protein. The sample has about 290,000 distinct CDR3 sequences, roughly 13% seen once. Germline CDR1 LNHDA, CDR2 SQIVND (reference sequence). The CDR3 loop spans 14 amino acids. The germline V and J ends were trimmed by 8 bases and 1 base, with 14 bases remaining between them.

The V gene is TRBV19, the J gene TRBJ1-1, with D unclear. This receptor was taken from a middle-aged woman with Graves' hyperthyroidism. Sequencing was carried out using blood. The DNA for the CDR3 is TGTGCCAGTCTTCCGCGGAGGGAGAACACTGAAGCTTTCTTT. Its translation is CASLPRRENTEAFF.